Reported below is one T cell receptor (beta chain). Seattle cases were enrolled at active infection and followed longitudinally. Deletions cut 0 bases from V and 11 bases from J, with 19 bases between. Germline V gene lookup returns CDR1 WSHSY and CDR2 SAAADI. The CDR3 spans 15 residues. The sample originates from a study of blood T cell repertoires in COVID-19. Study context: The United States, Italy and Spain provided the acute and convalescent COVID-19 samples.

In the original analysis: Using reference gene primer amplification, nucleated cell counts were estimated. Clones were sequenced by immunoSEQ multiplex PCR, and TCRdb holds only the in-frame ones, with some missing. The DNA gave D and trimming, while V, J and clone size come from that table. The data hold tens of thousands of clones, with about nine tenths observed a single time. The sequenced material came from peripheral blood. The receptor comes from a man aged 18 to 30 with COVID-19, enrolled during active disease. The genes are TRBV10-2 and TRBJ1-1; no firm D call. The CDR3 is CASSESMRGRWVAFF. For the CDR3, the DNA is TGCGCCAGCAGTGAGTCAATGAGAGGGCGGTGGGTGGCTTTCTTT.